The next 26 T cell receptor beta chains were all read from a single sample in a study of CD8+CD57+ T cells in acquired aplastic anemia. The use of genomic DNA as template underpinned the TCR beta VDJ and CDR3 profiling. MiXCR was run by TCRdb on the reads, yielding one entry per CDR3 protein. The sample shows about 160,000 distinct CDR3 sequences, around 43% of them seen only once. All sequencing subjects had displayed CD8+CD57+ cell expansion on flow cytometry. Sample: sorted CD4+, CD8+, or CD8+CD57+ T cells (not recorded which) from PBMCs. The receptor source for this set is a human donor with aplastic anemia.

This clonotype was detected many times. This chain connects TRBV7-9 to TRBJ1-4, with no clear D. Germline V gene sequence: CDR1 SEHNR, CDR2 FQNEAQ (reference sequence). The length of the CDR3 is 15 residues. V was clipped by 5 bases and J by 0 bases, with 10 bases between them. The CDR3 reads CASSRLASTNEKLFF. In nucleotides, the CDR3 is TGTGCCAGCAGCCGGTTGGCATCAACTAATGAAAAACTGTTTTTT. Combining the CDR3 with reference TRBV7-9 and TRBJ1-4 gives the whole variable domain DTGVSQNPRHKITKRGQNVTFRCDPISEHNRLYWYRQTLGQGPEFLTYFQNEAQLEKSRLLSDRFSAERPKGSFSTLEIQRTEQGDSAMYLCASSRLASTNEKLFFGSGTQLSVL.

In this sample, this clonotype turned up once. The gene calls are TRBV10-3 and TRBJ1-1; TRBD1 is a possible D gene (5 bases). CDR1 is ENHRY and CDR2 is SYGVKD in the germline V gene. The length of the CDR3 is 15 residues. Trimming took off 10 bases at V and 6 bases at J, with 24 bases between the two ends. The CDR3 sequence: CASSRRGGWMAEAFF. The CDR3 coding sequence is TGTGCCAGCAGCCGACGGGGGGGGTGGATGGCTGAAGCTTTCTTT.

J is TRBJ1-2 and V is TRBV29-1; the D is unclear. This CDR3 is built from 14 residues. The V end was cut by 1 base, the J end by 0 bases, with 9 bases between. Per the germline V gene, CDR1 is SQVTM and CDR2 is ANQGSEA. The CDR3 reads CSVEGTVANYGYTF. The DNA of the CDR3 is TGCAGCGTTGAAGGGACGGTAGCTAACTATGGCTACACCTTC.

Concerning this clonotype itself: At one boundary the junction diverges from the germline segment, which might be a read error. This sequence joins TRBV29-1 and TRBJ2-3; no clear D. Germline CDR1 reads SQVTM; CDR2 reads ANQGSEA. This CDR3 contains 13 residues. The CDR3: CSVEYQNTNTQYF. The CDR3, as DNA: TGCAGCGTTGAGTATCAGAACACAAATACGCAGTATTTT.

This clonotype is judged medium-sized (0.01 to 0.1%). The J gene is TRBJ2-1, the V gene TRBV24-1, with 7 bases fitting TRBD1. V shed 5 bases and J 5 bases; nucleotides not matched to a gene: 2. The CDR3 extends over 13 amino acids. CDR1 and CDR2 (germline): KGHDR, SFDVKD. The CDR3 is CATSGGTDNEQFF. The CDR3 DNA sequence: TGTGCCACCAGTGGTGGGACAGACAATGAGCAGTTCTTC.

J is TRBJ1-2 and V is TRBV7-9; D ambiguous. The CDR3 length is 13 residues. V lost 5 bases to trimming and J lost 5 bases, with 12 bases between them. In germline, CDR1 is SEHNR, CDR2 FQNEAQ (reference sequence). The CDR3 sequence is CASSQGPEYGYTF. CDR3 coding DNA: TGTGCCAGCAGCCAAGGCCCCGAGTATGGCTACACCTTC.

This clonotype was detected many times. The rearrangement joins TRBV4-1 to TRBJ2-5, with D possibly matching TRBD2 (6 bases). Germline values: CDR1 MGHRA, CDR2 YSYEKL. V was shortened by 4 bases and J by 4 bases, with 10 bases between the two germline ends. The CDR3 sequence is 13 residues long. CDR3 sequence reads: CASSLRRGETQYF. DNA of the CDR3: TGCGCCAGCAGCCTCCGGAGGGGAGAGACCCAGTACTTC.

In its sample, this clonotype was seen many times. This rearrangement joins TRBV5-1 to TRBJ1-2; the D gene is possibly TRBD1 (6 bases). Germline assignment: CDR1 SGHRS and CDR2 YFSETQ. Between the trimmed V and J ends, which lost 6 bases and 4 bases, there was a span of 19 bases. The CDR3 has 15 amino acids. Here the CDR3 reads CASNPTQGHGYGYTF. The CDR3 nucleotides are TGCGCCAGCAACCCAACTCAGGGACACGGCTATGGCTACACCTTC.

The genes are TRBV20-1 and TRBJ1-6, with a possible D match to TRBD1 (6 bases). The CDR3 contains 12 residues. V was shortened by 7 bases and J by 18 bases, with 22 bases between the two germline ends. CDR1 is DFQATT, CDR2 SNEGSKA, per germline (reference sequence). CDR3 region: CSGRNREEAPHF. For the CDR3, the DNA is TGCAGTGGCAGAAACAGGGAGGAAGCCCCCCACTTT.

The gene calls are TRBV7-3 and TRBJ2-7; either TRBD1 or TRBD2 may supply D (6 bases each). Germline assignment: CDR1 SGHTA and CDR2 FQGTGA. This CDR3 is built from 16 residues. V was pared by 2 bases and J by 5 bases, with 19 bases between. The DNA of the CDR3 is TGTGCCAGCAGCTTAGCGTTCCGGGGGCGTGTGAACGAGCAGTACTTC. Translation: CASSLAFRGRVNEQYF.

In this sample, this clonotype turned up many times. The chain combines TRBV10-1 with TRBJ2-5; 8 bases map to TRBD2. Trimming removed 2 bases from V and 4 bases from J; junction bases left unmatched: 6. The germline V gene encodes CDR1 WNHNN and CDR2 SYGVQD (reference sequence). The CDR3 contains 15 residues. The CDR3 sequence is CASSEIGLARETQYF. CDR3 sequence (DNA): TGCGCCAGCAGTGAGATAGGACTAGCAAGAGAGACCCAGTACTTC.

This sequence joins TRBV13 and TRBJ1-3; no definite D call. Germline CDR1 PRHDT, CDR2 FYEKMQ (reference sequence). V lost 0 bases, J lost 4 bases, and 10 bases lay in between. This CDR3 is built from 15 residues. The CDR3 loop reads CASSLGPLTGNTIYF. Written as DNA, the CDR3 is TGTGCCAGCAGCTTAGGGCCTCTGACAGGAAACACCATATATTTT.

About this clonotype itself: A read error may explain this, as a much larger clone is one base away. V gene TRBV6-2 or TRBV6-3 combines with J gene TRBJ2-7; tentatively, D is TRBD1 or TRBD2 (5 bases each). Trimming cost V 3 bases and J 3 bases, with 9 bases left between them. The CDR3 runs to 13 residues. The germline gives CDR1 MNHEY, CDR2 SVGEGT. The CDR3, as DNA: TGTGCCAGCAGTTATGGGGGTAACTACGAGCAGTACGTC. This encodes CASSYGGNYEQYV.

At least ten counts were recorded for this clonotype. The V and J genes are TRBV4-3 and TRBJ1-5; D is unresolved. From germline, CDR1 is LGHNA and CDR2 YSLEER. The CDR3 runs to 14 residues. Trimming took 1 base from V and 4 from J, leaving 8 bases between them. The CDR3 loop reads CASSQGLRNQPQHF. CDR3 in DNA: TGCGCCAGCAGCCAAGGGTTGAGGAATCAGCCCCAGCATTTT.

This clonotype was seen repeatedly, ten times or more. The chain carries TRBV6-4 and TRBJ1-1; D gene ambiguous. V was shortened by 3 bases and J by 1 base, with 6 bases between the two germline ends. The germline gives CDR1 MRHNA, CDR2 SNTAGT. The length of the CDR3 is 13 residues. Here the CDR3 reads CASSEGKNTEAFF. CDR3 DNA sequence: TGTGCCAGCAGTGAGGGCAAGAACACTGAAGCTTTCTTT.

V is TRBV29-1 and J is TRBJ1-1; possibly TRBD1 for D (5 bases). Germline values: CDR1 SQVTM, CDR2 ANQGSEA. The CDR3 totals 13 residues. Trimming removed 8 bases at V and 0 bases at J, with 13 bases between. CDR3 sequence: CSLARDLNTEAFF. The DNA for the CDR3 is TGCAGCCTTGCAAGGGACCTGAACACTGAAGCTTTCTTT.

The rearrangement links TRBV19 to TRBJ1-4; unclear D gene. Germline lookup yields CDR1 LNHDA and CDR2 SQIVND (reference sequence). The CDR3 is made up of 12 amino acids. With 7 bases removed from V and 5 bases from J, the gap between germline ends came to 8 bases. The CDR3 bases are TGTGCCAGTAAGGATAAAAATGAAAAACTGTTTTTT. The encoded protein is CASKDKNEKLFF.

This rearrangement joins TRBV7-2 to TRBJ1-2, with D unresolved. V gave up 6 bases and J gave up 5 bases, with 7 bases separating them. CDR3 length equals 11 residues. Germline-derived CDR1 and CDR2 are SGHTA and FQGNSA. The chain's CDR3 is CASRGLYGYTF. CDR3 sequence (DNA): TGTGCCAGCAGGGGATTGTATGGCTACACCTTC. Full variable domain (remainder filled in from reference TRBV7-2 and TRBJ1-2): GAGVSQSPSNKVTEKGKDVELRCDPISGHTALYWYRQSLGQGLEFLIYFQGNSAPDKSGLPSDRFSAERTGGSVSTLTIQRTQQEDSAVYLCASRGLYGYTFGSGTRLTVV.

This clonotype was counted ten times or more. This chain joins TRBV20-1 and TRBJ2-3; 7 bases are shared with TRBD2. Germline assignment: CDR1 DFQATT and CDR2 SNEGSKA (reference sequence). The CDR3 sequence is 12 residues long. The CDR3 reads CSSMGGADTQYF. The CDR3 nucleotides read TGCAGCTCTATGGGGGGGGCAGATACGCAGTATTTT.

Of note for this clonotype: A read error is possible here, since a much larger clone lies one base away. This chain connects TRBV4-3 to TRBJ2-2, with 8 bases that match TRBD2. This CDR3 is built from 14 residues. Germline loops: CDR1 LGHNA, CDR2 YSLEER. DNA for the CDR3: TGCGCCAGCGCGGCGGGGGGCCACACCGGGGAGCTGGTTTTT. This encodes CASAAGGHTGELVF.

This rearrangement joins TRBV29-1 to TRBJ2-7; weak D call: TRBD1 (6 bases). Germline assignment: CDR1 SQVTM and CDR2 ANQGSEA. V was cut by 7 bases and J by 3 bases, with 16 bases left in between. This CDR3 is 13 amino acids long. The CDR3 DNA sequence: TGCAGCGCTCTGACAGGCGTAAGCTACGAGCAGTACTTC. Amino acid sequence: CSALTGVSYEQYF.

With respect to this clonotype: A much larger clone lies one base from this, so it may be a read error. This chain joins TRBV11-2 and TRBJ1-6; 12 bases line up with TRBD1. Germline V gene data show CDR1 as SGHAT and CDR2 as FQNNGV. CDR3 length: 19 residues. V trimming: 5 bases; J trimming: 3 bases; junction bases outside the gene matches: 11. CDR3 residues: CASSPPGTGGRLYNSPLHF. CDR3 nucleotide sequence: TGTGCCAGCAGCCCTCCCGGGACAGGGGGCCGACTCTATAATTCACCCCTCCACTTT.

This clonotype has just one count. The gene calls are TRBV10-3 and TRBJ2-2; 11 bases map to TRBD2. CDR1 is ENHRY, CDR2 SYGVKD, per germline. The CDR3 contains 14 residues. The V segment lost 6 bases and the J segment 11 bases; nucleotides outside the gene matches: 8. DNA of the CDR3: TGTGCCATCAGCCTAGCGGGAGGCTACAATGAGCTGTTTTTT. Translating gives CAISLAGGYNELFF.

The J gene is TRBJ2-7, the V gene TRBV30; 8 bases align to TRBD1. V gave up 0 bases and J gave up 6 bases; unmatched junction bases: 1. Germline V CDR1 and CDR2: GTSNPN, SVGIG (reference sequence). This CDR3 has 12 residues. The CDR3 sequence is CAWSVDRGEQYF. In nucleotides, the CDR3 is TGTGCCTGGAGTGTCGACAGGGGCGAGCAGTACTTC.

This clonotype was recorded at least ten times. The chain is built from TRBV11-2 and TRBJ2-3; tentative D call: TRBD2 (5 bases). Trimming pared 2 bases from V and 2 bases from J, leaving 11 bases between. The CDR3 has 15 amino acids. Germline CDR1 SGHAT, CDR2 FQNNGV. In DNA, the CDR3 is TGTGCCAGCAGCTTAAAGGGCGGGCACACAGATACGCAGTATTTT. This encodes CASSLKGGHTDTQYF.

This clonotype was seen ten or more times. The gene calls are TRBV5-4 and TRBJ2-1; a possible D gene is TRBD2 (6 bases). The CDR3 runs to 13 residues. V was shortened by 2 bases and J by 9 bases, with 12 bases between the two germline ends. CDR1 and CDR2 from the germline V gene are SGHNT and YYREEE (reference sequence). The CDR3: CASSLGAGSEQFF. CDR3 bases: TGTGCCAGCAGCTTAGGGGCGGGGAGTGAGCAGTTCTTC.